This T cell receptor (beta chain) appears in the sequencing data of a study of blood T cells in healthy people across ages. The study, taken as a whole, reports: A greater number of naive CD4+ cells and higher diversity distinguished long-lived donors from aged donors. CMV infection status of these donors was not known.

A second roughly 6 to 12 cycle PCR used barcoded and J-beta primers. TCRdb itself ran the 5' RACE reads through MiXCR, one entry per CDR3 protein. The profile shows about 1.5 million distinct CDR3 sequences, approximately 38% of them singletons. The CDR3 loop spans 19 amino acids. V gave up 5 bases and J gave up 0 bases, with 20 bases separating them. CDR1 and CDR2 (germline): MNHEY, SMNVEV (reference sequence). On this clonotype itself: Its antigen is not identified.

Staff drew 9 to 10 milliliters of peripheral blood from each donor. The gene calls are TRBV27 and TRBJ1-6; a weak D match, TRBD1 (5 bases). Input material: blood. This sequence originates from a woman younger than 35 in good health. This chain's CDR3 is CASSKGRVITSSYNSPLHF. The CDR3 nucleotides read TGTGCCAGCAGTAAGGGGAGGGTCATTACAAGCTCCTATAATTCACCCCTCCACTTT.